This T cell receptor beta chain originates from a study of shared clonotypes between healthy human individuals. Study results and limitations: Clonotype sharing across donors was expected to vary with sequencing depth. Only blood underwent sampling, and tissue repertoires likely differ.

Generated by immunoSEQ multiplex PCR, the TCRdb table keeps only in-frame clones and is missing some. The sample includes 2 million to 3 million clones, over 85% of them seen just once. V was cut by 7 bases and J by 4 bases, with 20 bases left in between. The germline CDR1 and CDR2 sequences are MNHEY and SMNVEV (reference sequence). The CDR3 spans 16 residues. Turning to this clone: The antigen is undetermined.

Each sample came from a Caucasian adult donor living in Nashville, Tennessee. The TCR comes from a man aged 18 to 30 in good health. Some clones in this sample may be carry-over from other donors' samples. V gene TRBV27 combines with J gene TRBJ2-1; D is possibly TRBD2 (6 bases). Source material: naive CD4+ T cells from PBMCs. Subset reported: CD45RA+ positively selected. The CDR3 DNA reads TGTGCCAGCACCCTACCAGGGAGCGGGCCTTACAATGAGCAGTTCTTC. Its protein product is CASTLPGSGPYNEQFF.